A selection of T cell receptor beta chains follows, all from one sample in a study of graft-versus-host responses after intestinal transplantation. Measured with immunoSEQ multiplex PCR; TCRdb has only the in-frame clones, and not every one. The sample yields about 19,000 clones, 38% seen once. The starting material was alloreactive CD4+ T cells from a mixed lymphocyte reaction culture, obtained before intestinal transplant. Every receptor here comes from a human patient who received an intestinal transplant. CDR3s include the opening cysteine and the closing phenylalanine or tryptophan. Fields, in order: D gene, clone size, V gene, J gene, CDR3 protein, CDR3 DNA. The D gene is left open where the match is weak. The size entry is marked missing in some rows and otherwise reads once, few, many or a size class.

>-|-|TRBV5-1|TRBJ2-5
CASSFIPDQETQYF
TGCGCCAGCAGCTTCATCCCAGATCAAGAGACCCAGTACTTC
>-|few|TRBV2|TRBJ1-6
CASRSQGNSYNSPLHF
TGTGCCAGCAGATCACAGGGCAACAGCTATAATTCACCCCTCCACTTT
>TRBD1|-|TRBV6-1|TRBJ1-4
CASRGQGLGKLFF
TGTGCCAGCAGGGGACAGGGGCTTGGAAAACTGTTTTTT
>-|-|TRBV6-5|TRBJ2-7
CASSISPGVSYEQYF
TGTGCCAGCAGTATATCCCCAGGGGTGAGCTACGAGCAGTACTTC
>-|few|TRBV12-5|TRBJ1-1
CASGLRENTEAFF
TGTGCTAGTGGTTTGAGAGAGAACACTGAAGCTTTCTTT
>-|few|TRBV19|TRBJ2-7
CASSIVSRAGEQYF
TGTGCCAGTAGTATAGTTAGCAGGGCGGGCGAGCAGTACTTC
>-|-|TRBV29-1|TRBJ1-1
CSVRGPTEAFF
TGCAGCGTTCGAGGGCCCACTGAAGCTTTCTTT
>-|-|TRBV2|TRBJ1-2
CASSQLSYGYTF
TGTGCCAGCAGTCAATTATCCTATGGCTACACCTTC
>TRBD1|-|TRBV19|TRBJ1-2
CASSPRRFEGAYGYTF
TGTGCCAGTAGCCCTCGGAGGTTTGAGGGGGCCTATGGCTACACCTTC
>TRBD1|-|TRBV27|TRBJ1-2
CASSDSDRGFYGYTF
TGTGCCAGCAGTGACTCGGACAGGGGATTCTATGGCTACACCTTC
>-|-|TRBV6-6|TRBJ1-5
CASSLQSNQPQHF
TGTGCCAGCAGTTTACAGAGCAATCAGCCCCAGCATTTT
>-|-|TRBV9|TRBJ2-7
CASSLHEGGPYEQYF
TGTGCCAGCAGCCTCCATGAGGGGGGGCCCTACGAGCAGTACTTC
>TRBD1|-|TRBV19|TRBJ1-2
CASSPGDRGRDYGYTF
TGTGCCAGTAGTCCGGGAGACAGGGGGCGCGACTATGGCTACACCTTC
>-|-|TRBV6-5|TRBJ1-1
CASSYRTRNTEAFF
TGTGCCAGCAGTTATAGGACGCGGAACACTGAAGCTTTCTTT
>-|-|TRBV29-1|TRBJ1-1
CSAWTDLNTEAFF
TGCAGCGCGTGGACTGACCTGAACACTGAAGCTTTCTTT
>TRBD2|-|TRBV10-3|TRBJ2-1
CAISELAGINEQFF
TGTGCCATCAGTGAATTAGCGGGGATTAATGAGCAGTTCTTC
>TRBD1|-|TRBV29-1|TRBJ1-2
CSVADRRRNPYGYTF
TGCAGCGTAGCGGACAGGAGACGAAACCCATATGGCTACACCTTC
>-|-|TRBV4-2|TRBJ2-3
CASSQGRPGHLLTDTQYF
TGTGCCAGCAGCCAAGGGAGGCCGGGCCACCTTCTGACAGATACGCAGTATTTT
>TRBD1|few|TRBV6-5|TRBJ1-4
CASSYFRGRSEKLFF
TGTGCCAGCAGTTACTTCAGGGGGCGCAGTGAAAAACTGTTTTTT
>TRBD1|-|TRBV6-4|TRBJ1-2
CASSEWDRGHGYTF
TGTGCCAGCAGTGAATGGGACAGGGGTCATGGCTACACCTTC
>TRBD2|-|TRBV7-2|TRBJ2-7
CASSSTSGGPYEQYF
TGTGCCAGCAGCTCCACTAGCGGGGGGCCCTACGAGCAGTACTTC
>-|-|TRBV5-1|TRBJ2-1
CASSLDPAGEQFF
TGCGCCAGCAGCTTGGATCCCGCGGGTGAGCAGTTCTTC
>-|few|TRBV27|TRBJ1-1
CASRSTGSTEAFF
TGTGCCAGCAGGTCAACAGGGTCGACTGAAGCTTTCTTT
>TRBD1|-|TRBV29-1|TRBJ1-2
CSVTKDREANYGYTF
TGCAGCGTTACTAAGGACAGGGAGGCTAACTATGGCTACACCTTC
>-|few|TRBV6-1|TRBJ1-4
CASSWTVPRGEKLFF
TGTGCCAGCAGTTGGACCGTTCCCAGGGGTGAAAAACTGTTTTTT
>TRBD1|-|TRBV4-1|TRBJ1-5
CASSQGQFSNQPQHF
TGCGCCAGCAGCCAGGGACAGTTTAGCAATCAGCCCCAGCATTTT
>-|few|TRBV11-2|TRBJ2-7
CASSRALDYEQYF
TGTGCCAGCAGCCGGGCCCTCGACTACGAGCAGTACTTC
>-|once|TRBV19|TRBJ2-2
CASSIGGSTGELFF
TGTGCCAGTAGTATAGGGGGGTCCACCGGGGAGCTGTTTTTT
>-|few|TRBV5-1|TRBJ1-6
CASSLQSSNRATSPLHF
TGCGCCAGCAGCCTTCAATCCTCGAACAGGGCAACTTCACCCCTCCACTTT
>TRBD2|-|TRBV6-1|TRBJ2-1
CASSEAPPGLAGAGSYNEQFF
TGTGCCAGCAGTGAAGCGCCGCCGGGACTAGCGGGGGCAGGCTCCTACAATGAGCAGTTCTTC
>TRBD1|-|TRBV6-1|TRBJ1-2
CASTARQGGGYTF
TGTGCCAGCACCGCTCGACAGGGGGGTGGCTACACCTTC
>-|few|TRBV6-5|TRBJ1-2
CASSEFEGGGYTF
TGTGCCAGCAGTGAATTTGAGGGTGGTGGCTACACCTTC
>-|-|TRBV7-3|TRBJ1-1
CASSWKRDTEAFF
TGTGCCAGCAGCTGGAAACGGGACACTGAAGCTTTCTTT
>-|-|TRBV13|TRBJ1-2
CASSRQGTDGYTF
TGTGCCAGCAGCCGCCAGGGAACGGATGGCTACACCTTC
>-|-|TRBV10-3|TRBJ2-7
CAATTTLSSYEQYF
TGTGCCGCCACGACCACACTAAGCTCCTACGAGCAGTACTTC
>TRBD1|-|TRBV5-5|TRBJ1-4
CASSPGPTGREKLFF
TGTGCCAGCAGCCCGGGTCCGACAGGGCGGGAAAAACTGTTTTTT
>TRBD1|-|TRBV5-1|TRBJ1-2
CASRLGTGGLYGYTF
TGCGCCAGCAGACTGGGGACAGGGGGACTCTATGGCTACACCTTC
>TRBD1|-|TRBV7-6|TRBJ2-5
CASSYSTTGGRETQYF
TGTGCCAGCAGCTACTCGACAACAGGGGGCCGAGAGACCCAGTACTTC
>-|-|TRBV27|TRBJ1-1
CASKEFMNTEAFF
TGTGCCAGCAAAGAATTTATGAACACTGAAGCTTTCTTT
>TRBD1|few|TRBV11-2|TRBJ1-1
CASSSQTGGVGLAFF
TGTGCCAGCAGCTCCCAGACAGGGGGAGTAGGTCTGGCTTTCTTT
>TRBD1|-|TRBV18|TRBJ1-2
CASSPDRAPSTF
TGTGCCAGCTCACCAGACAGGGCCCCCTCCACCTTC